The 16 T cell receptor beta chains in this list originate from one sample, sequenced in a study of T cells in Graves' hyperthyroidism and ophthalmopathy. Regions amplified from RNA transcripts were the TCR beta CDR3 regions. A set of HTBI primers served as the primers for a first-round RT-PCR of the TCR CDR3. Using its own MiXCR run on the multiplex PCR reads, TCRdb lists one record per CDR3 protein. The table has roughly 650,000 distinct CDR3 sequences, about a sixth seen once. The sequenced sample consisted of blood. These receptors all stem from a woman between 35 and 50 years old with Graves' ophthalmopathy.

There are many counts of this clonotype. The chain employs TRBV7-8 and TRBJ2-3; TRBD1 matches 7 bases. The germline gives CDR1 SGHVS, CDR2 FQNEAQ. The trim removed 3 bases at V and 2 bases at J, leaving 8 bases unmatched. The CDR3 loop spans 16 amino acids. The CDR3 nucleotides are TGTGCCAGCAGCTTTCAGGGGGTAGGGAACACAGATACGCAGTATTTT. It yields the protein CASSFQGVGNTDTQYF.

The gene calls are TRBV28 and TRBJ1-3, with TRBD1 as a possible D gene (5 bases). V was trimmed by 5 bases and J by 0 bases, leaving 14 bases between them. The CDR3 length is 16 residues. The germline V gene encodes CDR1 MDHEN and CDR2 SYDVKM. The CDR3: CASSGGGGYSGNTIYF. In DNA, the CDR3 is TGTGCCAGCAGTGGGGGGGGAGGATACTCTGGAAACACCATATATTTT.

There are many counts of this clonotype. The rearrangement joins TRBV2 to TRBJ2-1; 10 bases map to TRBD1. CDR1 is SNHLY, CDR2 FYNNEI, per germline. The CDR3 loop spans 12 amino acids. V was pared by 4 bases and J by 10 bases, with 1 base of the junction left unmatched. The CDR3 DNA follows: TGTGCCAGCAGTGGGACAGGGGGAGAGCAGTTCTTC. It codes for CASSGTGGEQFF.

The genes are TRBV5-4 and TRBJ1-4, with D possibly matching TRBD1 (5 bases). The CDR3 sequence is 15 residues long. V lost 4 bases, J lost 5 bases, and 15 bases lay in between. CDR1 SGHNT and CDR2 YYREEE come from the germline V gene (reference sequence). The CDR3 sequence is CASSRGGQSNEKLFF. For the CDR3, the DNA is TGTGCCAGCAGCCGGGGCGGTCAAAGCAATGAAAAACTGTTTTTT.

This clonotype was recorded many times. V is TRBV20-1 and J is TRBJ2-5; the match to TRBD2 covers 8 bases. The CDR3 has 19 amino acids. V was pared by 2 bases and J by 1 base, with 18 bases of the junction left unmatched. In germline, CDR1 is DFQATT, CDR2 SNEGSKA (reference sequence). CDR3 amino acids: CSARSSGWGAGVIQETQYF. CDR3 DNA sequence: TGCAGTGCTAGATCTTCCGGGTGGGGAGCGGGAGTTATCCAAGAGACCCAGTACTTC.

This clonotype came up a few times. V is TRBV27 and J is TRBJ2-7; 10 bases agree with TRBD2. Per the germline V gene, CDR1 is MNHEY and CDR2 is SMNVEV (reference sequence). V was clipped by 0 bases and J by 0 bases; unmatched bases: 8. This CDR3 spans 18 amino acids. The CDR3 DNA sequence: TGTGCCAGCAGTTTATCACATCAAGCGGGAGGGAGCTCCTACGAGCAGTACTTC. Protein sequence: CASSLSHQAGGSSYEQYF.

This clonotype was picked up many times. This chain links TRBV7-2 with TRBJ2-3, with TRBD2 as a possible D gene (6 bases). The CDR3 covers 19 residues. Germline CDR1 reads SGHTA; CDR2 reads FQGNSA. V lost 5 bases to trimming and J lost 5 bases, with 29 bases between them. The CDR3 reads CASSHHLVGWAGGEDTQYF. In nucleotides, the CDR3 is TGTGCCAGCAGCCACCACCTCGTCGGCTGGGCCGGAGGGGAAGATACGCAGTATTTT.

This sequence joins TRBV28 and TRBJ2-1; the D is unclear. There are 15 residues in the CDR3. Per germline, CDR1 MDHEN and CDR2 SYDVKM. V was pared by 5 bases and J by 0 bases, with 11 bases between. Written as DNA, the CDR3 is TGTGCCAGCAGTCCATATAAGAGCTCCTACAATGAGCAGTTCTTC. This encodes CASSPYKSSYNEQFF.

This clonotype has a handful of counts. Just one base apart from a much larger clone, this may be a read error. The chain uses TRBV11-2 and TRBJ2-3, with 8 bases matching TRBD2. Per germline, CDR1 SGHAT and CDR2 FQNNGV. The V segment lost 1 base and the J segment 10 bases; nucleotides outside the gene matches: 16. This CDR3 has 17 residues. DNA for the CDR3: TGTGCCAGCAGCTTAGTAGGTCGGGCGGGAGGATCAAATGCGCAGTATTTT. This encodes CASSLVGRAGGSNAQYF.

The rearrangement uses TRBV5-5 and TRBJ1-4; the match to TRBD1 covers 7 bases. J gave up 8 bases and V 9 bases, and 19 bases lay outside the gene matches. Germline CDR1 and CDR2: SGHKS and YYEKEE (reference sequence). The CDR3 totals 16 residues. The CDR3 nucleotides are TGTGCCATCCAATCCGCCGCGACAGGGACGAGGGAAAAACTGTTTTTT. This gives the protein CAIQSAATGTREKLFF.

CDR3 sequence (DNA): TGTGCCAGCAGTGAATCTAACACAGATACGCAGTATTTT. Protein sequence: CASSESNTDTQYF. The chain carries TRBV25-1 and TRBJ2-3; D gene uncertain. In germline, CDR1 is MGHDK, CDR2 SYGVNS. V was cut by 1 base and J by 2 bases, with 4 bases left in between. The CDR3 spans 13 residues.

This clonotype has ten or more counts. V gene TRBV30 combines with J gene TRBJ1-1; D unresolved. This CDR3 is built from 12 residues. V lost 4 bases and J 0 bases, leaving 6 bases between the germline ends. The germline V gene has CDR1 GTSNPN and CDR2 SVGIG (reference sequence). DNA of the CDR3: TGTGCCTGGACAGGTATGAACACTGAAGCTTTCTTT. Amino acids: CAWTGMNTEAFF. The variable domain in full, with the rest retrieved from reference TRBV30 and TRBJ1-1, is SQTIHQWPATLVQPVGSPLSLECTVEGTSNPNLYWYRQAAGRGLQLLFYSVGIGQISSEVPQNLSASRPQDRQFILSSKKLLLSDSGFYLCAWTGMNTEAFFGQGTRLTVV.

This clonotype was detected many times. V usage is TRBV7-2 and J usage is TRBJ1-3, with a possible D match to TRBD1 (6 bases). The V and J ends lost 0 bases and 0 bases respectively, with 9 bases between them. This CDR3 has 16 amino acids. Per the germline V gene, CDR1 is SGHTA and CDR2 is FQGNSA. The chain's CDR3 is CASSLAGAASGNTIYF. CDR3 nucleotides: TGTGCCAGCAGCTTAGCGGGGGCAGCCTCTGGAAACACCATATATTTT.

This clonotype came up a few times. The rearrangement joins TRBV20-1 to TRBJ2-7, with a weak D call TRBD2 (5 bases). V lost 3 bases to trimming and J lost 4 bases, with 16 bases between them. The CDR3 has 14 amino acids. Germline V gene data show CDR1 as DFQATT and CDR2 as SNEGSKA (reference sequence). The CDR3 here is CSASRGSLEYEQYF. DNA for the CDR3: TGCAGTGCTAGTCGGGGAAGCCTGGAATACGAGCAGTACTTC.

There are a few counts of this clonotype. The CDR3 DNA follows: TGTGCTAGTGCAGGTGGGGGCCATACTACCTACAATGAGCAGTTCTTC. Amino acid sequence: CASAGGGHTTYNEQFF. This chain links TRBV12-5 with TRBJ2-1; possibly TRBD1 for D (6 bases). The germline CDR1 and CDR2 sequences are LGHNT and FRNRAP. CDR3 length: 16 amino acids. V lost 7 bases and J lost 2, with 18 bases in between.

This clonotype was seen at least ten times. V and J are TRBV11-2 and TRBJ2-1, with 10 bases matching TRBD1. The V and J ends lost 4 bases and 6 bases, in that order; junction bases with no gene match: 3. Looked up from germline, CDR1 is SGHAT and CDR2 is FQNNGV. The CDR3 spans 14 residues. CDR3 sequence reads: CASSWDRGINEQFF. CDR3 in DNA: TGTGCCAGCAGCTGGGACAGGGGTATCAATGAGCAGTTCTTC.